These 22 T cell receptor beta chains came from one sample sequenced in a study of beta chain features in type 1 diabetes. These receptors have no identified antigens. Investigators reverse transcribed all isolated RNA, so they sequenced expressed TCRB transcripts. Measured with immunoSEQ multiplex PCR; TCRdb has only the in-frame clones, and not every one. The table shows 600,000 or so clones, with 11% to 15% occurring only once. Study-level results: TCRB CDR3 length was moderately but significantly reduced in all four CD4+ subsets of Type 1 diabetes patients.

Sequenced sample: naive CD4+ T cells from blood. The receptors come from a man aged 18 to 30 with type 1 diabetes.

This clone has a handful of counts. The chain joins TRBV7-2 to TRBJ2-1; 9 nucleotides agree with TRBD1. The V segment lost 6 bases and the J segment 7 bases; nucleotides outside the gene matches: 4. Germline CDR1 is SGHTA and CDR2 is FQGNSA. The CDR3 length is 13 residues. The CDR3 region has the DNA TGTGCCAGCAGGGGACAGGGCTCGAATGAGCAGTTCTTC. This translates into CASRGQGSNEQFF.

A remark on this clone: One junction end disagrees with the germline gene, perhaps due to a read error. The rearrangement uses TRBV30 and TRBJ1-5, with a possible D match to TRBD1 (5 bases). This CDR3 contains 13 residues. Germline V gives CDR1 GTSNPN, CDR2 SVGIG (reference sequence). CDR3 residues: CAWGVGGYQPQHF. The CDR3 DNA sequence: TGTGCCTGGGGTGTGGGGGGATATCAGCCCCAGCATTTT.

This chain links TRBV27 with TRBJ2-7, with D maybe TRBD1 (6 bases). The CDR3 sequence is 16 residues long. Germline CDR1 and CDR2: MNHEY and SMNVEV (reference sequence). With 5 bases removed from V and 0 bases from J, the gap between germline ends came to 17 bases. CDR3 sequence: CASSLAGTLSSYEQYF. CDR3 nucleotides: TGTGCCAGCAGTCTAGCCGGGACACTAAGCTCCTACGAGCAGTACTTC.

This clone was detected only a few times. Other DNA variants within this sample encode the same CDR3. V is TRBV5-1 and J is TRBJ2-1, with 13 bases matching TRBD2. The length of the CDR3 is 15 residues. CDR1 SGHRS and CDR2 YFSETQ come from the germline V gene. V shed 0 bases and J 7 bases; nucleotides not matched to a gene: 1. DNA for the CDR3: TGCGCCAGCAGCTTGGGGACTAGCGGGAGTAATGAGCAGTTCTTC. Its translation: CASSLGTSGSNEQFF.

This clone was seen more than once but under ten times. The chain employs TRBV4-2 and TRBJ1-1, with no clear D. Deletions cut 0 bases from V and 1 base from J, with 6 bases between. The germline CDR1 and CDR2 sequences are LGHNA and YNFKEQ. The CDR3 contains 14 residues. The CDR3 bases are TGTGCCAGCAGCCAAGAACCAGGGAACACTGAAGCTTTCTTT. It codes for CASSQEPGNTEAFF.

The J gene is TRBJ1-1, the V gene TRBV5-6; D remains ambiguous. The CDR3 runs 16 residues. V dropped 5 bases and J dropped 0 bases, with 17 bases sitting between them. The germline CDR1 and CDR2 sequences are SGHDT and YYEEEE. CDR3 sequence reads: CASRLGQGSLNTEAFF. CDR3 DNA sequence: TGTGCCAGCAGGTTAGGCCAAGGATCCTTGAACACTGAAGCTTTCTTT.

The V call is TRBV5-4, the J call TRBJ2-3; 11 nucleotides line up with TRBD2. CDR1 SGHNT and CDR2 YYREEE come from the germline V gene (reference sequence). V gave up 4 bases and J gave up 5 bases; unmatched junction bases: 15. This CDR3 is built from 18 residues. This chain's CDR3 is CASSLPNLAGGLQDTQYF. As DNA, the CDR3 is TGTGCCAGCAGCCTTCCAAACTTAGCGGGGGGGCTTCAAGATACGCAGTATTTT.

The chain couples TRBV15 to TRBJ1-3, with unresolved D. The CDR3 covers 15 residues. Trimming shortened V by 1 base and J by 0 bases, and 7 bases separated the two germline ends. In germline, CDR1 is LNHNV, CDR2 YYDKDF (reference sequence). This CDR3 reads CATSRATASGNTIYF. In DNA, the CDR3 is TGTGCCACCAGCAGAGCCACGGCCTCTGGAAACACCATATATTTT.

The chain couples TRBV29-1 to TRBJ2-7, with 9 positions matching TRBD2. CDR3 length equals 13 residues. From germline, CDR1 is SQVTM and CDR2 ANQGSEA. V gave up 3 bases and J gave up 0 bases; unmatched junction bases: 0. The CDR3 sequence: CSVDSGSSYEQYF. CDR3 nucleotides: TGCAGCGTTGATAGCGGGAGCTCCTACGAGCAGTACTTC.

This clone has a handful of counts. The chain has TRBV6-5 and TRBJ2-1, with 14 nucleotides matching TRBD2. The trim removed 6 bases at V and 9 bases at J, leaving 4 bases unmatched. The CDR3 is 14 amino acids. The germline V gene encodes CDR1 MNHEY and CDR2 SVGAGI. CDR3 in amino acids: CASRGLAGEGEQFF. CDR3 bases: TGTGCCAGCAGGGGACTAGCGGGAGAAGGTGAGCAGTTCTTC.

This clone was counted only a few times. This chain joins TRBV5-6 and TRBJ2-1; no definite D call. V gave up 0 bases and J gave up 12 bases, with 7 bases separating them. Germline CDR1 reads SGHDT; CDR2 reads YYEEEE. The CDR3 has 11 amino acids. In DNA form, the CDR3 reads TGTGCCAGCAGCTTGGCCGCAGGGCAGTTCTTC. Translating it yields CASSLAAGQFF.

The CDR3: CASSPPGTGSRNEQFF. The DNA of the CDR3 is TGTGCCAGCTCACCGCCCGGGACAGGGAGCCGTAATGAGCAGTTCTTC. The chain couples TRBV18 to TRBJ2-1, with 9 bases identical to TRBD1. Germline-derived CDR1 and CDR2 are KGHSH and LQKENI. This CDR3 comprises 16 residues. With 3 bases clipped from V and 7 bases from J, the junction kept 10 bases outside the gene matches. Full variable domain (remainder filled in from reference TRBV18 and TRBJ2-1): NAGVMQNPRHLVRRRGQEARLRCSPMKGHSHVYWYRQLPEEGLKFMVYLQKENIIDESGMPKERFSAEFPKEGPSILRIQQVVRGDSAAYFCASSPPGTGSRNEQFFGPGTRLTVL.

V usage is TRBV9 and J usage is TRBJ2-1; TRBD2 matches at 12 bases. V shed 0 bases, J shed 10 bases, and the junction held 8 bases outside the gene matches. The CDR3 length is 16 residues. CDR1 is SGDLS and CDR2 is YYNGEE in the germline V gene. The CDR3 nucleotides are TGTGCCAGCAGCGTAGCTAGCGGGAGGGCGGTTGAGGAGCAGTTCTTC. This sequence encodes CASSVASGRAVEEQFF.

This sequence joins TRBV15 and TRBJ1-5; D is uncertain. CDR3 length: 16 amino acids. From germline, CDR1 is LNHNV and CDR2 YYDKDF (reference sequence). V lost 1 base, J lost 0 bases, and 10 bases lay in between. As DNA, the CDR3 is TGTGCCACCAGCAGAGGCTGGCCTTATAGCAATCAGCCCCAGCATTTT. This encodes CATSRGWPYSNQPQHF. Filled out from reference TRBV15 and TRBJ1-5, the complete variable domain reads DAMVIQNPRYQVTQFGKPVTLSCSQTLNHNVMYWYQQKSSQAPKLLFHYYDKDFNNEADTPDNFQSRRPNTSFCFLDIRSPGLGDTAMYLCATSRGWPYSNQPQHFGDGTRLSIL.

The chain links TRBV7-2 to TRBJ2-5, with 7 bases matching TRBD2. This CDR3 is 14 amino acids long. V was clipped by 2 bases and J by 2 bases; unmatched bases: 2. CDR1 SGHTA and CDR2 FQGNSA come from the germline V gene. CDR3 nucleotides: TGTGCCAGCAGCTTAAGCGGGACTCAAGAGACCCAGTACTTC. It translates to CASSLSGTQETQYF.

The rearrangement uses TRBV9 and TRBJ2-1; 10 positions agree with TRBD2. CDR3 length: 16 residues. The V gene end was trimmed by 1 base and the J gene end by 2 bases; junction bases not matched to a gene: 3. The germline V gene has CDR1 SGDLS and CDR2 YYNGEE. CDR3 coding DNA: TGTGCCAGCAGCGTAACTAGCGGGATAACCTACAATGAGCAGTTCTTC. Amino acid sequence: CASSVTSGITYNEQFF.

With respect to this clone: Different DNA sequences within this sample yield the same CDR3. The V and J genes are TRBV7-2 and TRBJ2-1; 9 bases match TRBD2. CDR1 is SGHTA and CDR2 is FQGNSA in the germline V gene. Losses at the gene ends were 0 bases for V and 3 bases for J; bases not matched to a gene: 0. This CDR3 region has 15 residues. In DNA form, the CDR3 reads TGTGCCAGCAGCTTAGCTAGCGGGGGCTACAATGAGCAGTTCTTC. Its translation: CASSLASGGYNEQFF.

The rearrangement uses TRBV19 and TRBJ2-6; possibly TRBD1 or TRBD2 for D (5 bases each). Trimming left V 4 bases short and J 4 bases short, with 8 bases between. CDR1 is LNHDA and CDR2 is SQIVND in the germline V gene (reference sequence). The CDR3 runs 14 residues. The CDR3: CASSRGSGANVLTF. The DNA for the CDR3 is TGTGCCAGTAGTAGGGGGAGCGGGGCCAACGTCCTGACTTTC.

The chain carries TRBV6-1 and TRBJ2-3; D uncertain. The CDR3 has 12 residues. Germline loops: CDR1 MNHNS, CDR2 SASEGT. V was pared by 0 bases and J by 10 bases, with 8 bases between. CDR3 residues: CASSEAGIPQYF. For the CDR3, the DNA is TGTGCCAGCAGTGAAGCGGGCATACCGCAGTATTTT.

This clone was observed a handful of times. This chain joins TRBV5-1 and TRBJ1-2; 9 bases fit TRBD1. This CDR3 comprises 15 residues. CDR1 and CDR2 (germline): SGHRS, YFSETQ. V lost 3 bases, J lost 3 bases, and 6 bases stayed unmatched. CDR3 sequence reads: CASSSTGGADYGYTF. Written as DNA, the CDR3 is TGCGCCAGCAGCTCAACAGGGGGCGCTGACTATGGCTACACCTTC.

This clone was observed once. This CDR3 is also generated by other DNA sequences in the sample. The chain uses TRBV5-1 and TRBJ2-7; tentative D call: TRBD2 (5 bases). The CDR3 is made up of 14 amino acids. In germline, CDR1 is SGHRS, CDR2 YFSETQ. V dropped 4 bases and J dropped 2 bases, with 13 bases sitting between them. The CDR3 reads CASSATSGTYEQYF. The DNA of the CDR3 is TGCGCCAGCAGCGCGACTTCCGGGACCTACGAGCAGTACTTC.

This clone turned up a few times. This chain connects TRBV19 to TRBJ1-1, with 12 nucleotides matching TRBD1. The CDR3 length is 15 residues. V lost 8 bases, J lost 5 bases, and 9 bases stayed unmatched. In germline, CDR1 is LNHDA, CDR2 SQIVND (reference sequence). Here the CDR3 DNA reads TGTGCCAGTTCCGGGACAGGGGGCGTCTGGACTGAAGCTTTCTTT. This gives the protein CASSGTGGVWTEAFF.